This T cell receptor (beta chain) was recorded in a study of T cells in Graves' hyperthyroidism and ophthalmopathy. Study findings and constraints: The authors' 13 V-J model separated ophthalmopathy from stable hyperthyroidism.

Exclusion criteria comprised uncontrolled infection, other autoimmune disease, pregnancy or lactation. Every diagnosis used clinical symptoms, serum thyroxine and TRAb, thyroid ultrasound and orbital computed tomography. The PBMCs studied were ones that came from about 9.9 ml fresh peripheral blood. Turning to this clonotype: The antigen is not known.

From RNA transcripts, TCR beta CDR3 regions were amplified. Primed by the HTBI set, a first-round RT-PCR was run on the TCR CDR3. MiXCR was run by TCRdb on the multiplex PCR reads, yielding one entry per CDR3 protein. Seen here are roughly 580,000 distinct CDR3 sequences, approximately 13% observed once, and the top ten hold about 5.8%. CDR1 and CDR2 from the germline V gene are MGHRA and YSYEKL. Trimming stripped 1 base from V and 0 bases from J, with 8 bases between. The CDR3 is 15 amino acids. The chain employs TRBV4-1 and TRBJ2-3; no reliable D call. The sample consisted of blood. This clonotype originated in a woman in her twenties or thirties with Graves' hyperthyroidism that later progressed to Graves' ophthalmopathy. CDR3: CASSQVSPSTDTQYF. CDR3 nucleotides: TGCGCCAGCAGCCAAGTCTCGCCAAGCACAGATACGCAGTATTTT.